Listed below are T cell receptor beta chains from one sample, sequenced in a study of T-cell memory formation after mild COVID-19. One entry per CDR3 protein, called by TCRdb with MiXCR from the 5' RACE reads. Of around 150,000 distinct CDR3 sequences in the sample, more than 9% were seen once. Specimen: PBMCs or a T cell subset sorted from them (not recorded which). All receptors come from a man younger than 35 who had mild COVID-19 (a few samples of this study predate the infection). Cell type and time point are not known. Each CDR3 is given with its conserved first and last residue. Each record gives: J gene, CDR3 length, V gene, D gene, clone size, CDR3 DNA, CDR3 protein. A D gene is named only where the DNA matches it firmly. The size of a clone is reported for some rows only, either as once, few or many, or as a class for expanded clones.

J: TRBJ1-4
length: 12
V: TRBV20-1
D: NA
size: few
DNA: TGCAGTGCTAGGGGACCGGGGGAAAAACTGTTTTTT
CDR3: CSARGPGEKLFF

J: TRBJ2-1
length: 14
V: TRBV11-3
D: TRBD2
size: NA
DNA: TGTGCCAGCAGCTTAGCGGGGGGGCTCAATGAGCAGTTCTTC
CDR3: CASSLAGGLNEQFF

J: TRBJ2-6
length: 16
V: TRBV28
D: NA
size: many
DNA: TGTGCCAGCAAGCCGGACAGCTACTCTGGGGCCAACGTCCTGACTTTC
CDR3: CASKPDSYSGANVLTF

J: TRBJ1-2
length: 15
V: TRBV5-5
D: NA
size: few
DNA: TGTGCCAGCAACCGAATTACAAACCGCGAATCGGGCTACACCTTC
CDR3: CASNRITNRESGYTF

J: TRBJ2-1
length: 12
V: TRBV5-6
D: TRBD2
size: few
DNA: TGTGCCAGCAGCTCTAGCGGGGGGCTCGGGTTCTTC
CDR3: CASSSSGGLGFF

J: TRBJ2-1
length: 16
V: TRBV9
D: NA
size: few
DNA: TGTGCCAGCAGCGTAGCTAGCCCTAGCTCCTACAATGAGCAGTTCTTC
CDR3: CASSVASPSSYNEQFF

J: TRBJ2-1
length: 14
V: TRBV10-1
D: TRBD2
size: few
DNA: TGCGCCAGCAGTGCTAGCGGGGGAGTCGGTGAGCAGTTCTTC
CDR3: CASSASGGVGEQFF

J: TRBJ2-5
length: 14
V: TRBV12-3/TRBV12-4
D: NA
size: few
DNA: TGTGCCAGCAGTAATACAGGGCGGCAAGAGACCCAGTACTTC
CDR3: CASSNTGRQETQYF

J: TRBJ2-5
length: 13
V: TRBV5-1
D: TRBD2
size: NA
DNA: TGCGCCAGCCAGCGGGGGGCCCAAGAGACCCAGTACTTC
CDR3: CASQRGAQETQYF

J: TRBJ1-1
length: 13
V: TRBV7-6
D: NA
size: few
DNA: TGTGCCAGCAGCCCCCGACAGAACACTGAAGCTTTCTTT
CDR3: CASSPRQNTEAFF

J: TRBJ1-2
length: 15
V: TRBV5-1
D: NA
size: NA
DNA: TGCGCCAGCAGCTTGGGGCCAGCACGGCACTATGGCTACACCTTC
CDR3: CASSLGPARHYGYTF

J: TRBJ1-2
length: 12
V: TRBV20-1
D: NA
size: few
DNA: TGCAGTGCTTTTCAGGGTGTCTATGGCTACACCTTC
CDR3: CSAFQGVYGYTF

J: TRBJ2-7
length: 13
V: TRBV30
D: NA
size: few
DNA: TGTGCCTGGAGTGTTCTTAGCTCCTACGAGCAGTACTTC
CDR3: CAWSVLSSYEQYF

J: TRBJ2-1
length: 12
V: TRBV20-1
D: NA
size: few
DNA: TGCAGTAATGAGGGTTTGAGCAATGAGCAGTTCTTC
CDR3: CSNEGLSNEQFF

J: TRBJ1-1
length: 13
V: TRBV3-1
D: NA
size: NA
DNA: TGTGCCAGCAGGCCCCTTCAGGGATCGGGAGCTTTCTTT
CDR3: CASRPLQGSGAFF

J: TRBJ2-1
length: 14
V: TRBV24-1
D: NA
size: few
DNA: TGTGCCATAAGGGGAAGGGGGGGCACAAGGGAGCAGTTCTTC
CDR3: CAIRGRGGTREQFF

J: TRBJ2-1
length: 11
V: TRBV9
D: NA
size: many
DNA: TGTGCCAGCAGCGTAGGGTATGAGCAGTTCTTC
CDR3: CASSVGYEQFF

J: TRBJ1-5
length: 15
V: TRBV12-3/TRBV12-4
D: TRBD1
size: NA
DNA: TGTGCCAGCAGAATGACAGGGGGTAGCAATCAGCCCCAGCATTTT
CDR3: CASRMTGGSNQPQHF

J: TRBJ2-2
length: 14
V: TRBV6-5
D: NA
size: NA
DNA: TGTGCCAGCAGGCCCGTCAACAGGGCCGGGGAGCTGTTTTTT
CDR3: CASRPVNRAGELFF

J: TRBJ1-1
length: 14
V: TRBV29-1
D: TRBD1
size: NA
DNA: TGCAGCGTTGTTCGGACAGGGGGGAACACTGAAGCTTTCTTT
CDR3: CSVVRTGGNTEAFF

J: TRBJ2-5
length: 16
V: TRBV5-1
D: TRBD1
size: few
DNA: TGCGCCAGCAGCCGCGTCGGGACAGGCATCCAAGAGACCCAGTACTTC
CDR3: CASSRVGTGIQETQYF

J: TRBJ2-3
length: 15
V: TRBV6-5
D: NA
size: many
DNA: TGTGCCAGCAGTTACTCTAGCAGGGGGGGAGATACGCAGTATTTT
CDR3: CASSYSSRGGDTQYF

J: TRBJ2-5
length: 13
V: TRBV6-5
D: NA
size: NA
DNA: TGTGCCAGCAGATGGGGCTTACAAGAGACCCAGTACTTC
CDR3: CASRWGLQETQYF

J: TRBJ2-1
length: 16
V: TRBV5-1
D: NA
size: few
DNA: TGCGCCAGCAGCTTGCGTATAACAACCGTCTACAATGAGCAGTTCTTC
CDR3: CASSLRITTVYNEQFF

J: TRBJ1-2
length: 15
V: TRBV7-3
D: NA
size: few
DNA: TGTGCCAGCAGCCCCGGGACAAGGACTAACTATGGCTACACCTTC
CDR3: CASSPGTRTNYGYTF

J: TRBJ1-4
length: 12
V: TRBV7-9
D: NA
size: many
DNA: TGTGCCAGCAGCGCGGAGTATGAAAAACTGTTTTTT
CDR3: CASSAEYEKLFF

J: TRBJ2-5
length: 14
V: TRBV18
D: TRBD1
size: many
DNA: TGTGCCAGCTCATCCAGGGGGAACAAAGAGACCCAGTACTTC
CDR3: CASSSRGNKETQYF

J: TRBJ1-1
length: 15
V: TRBV5-1
D: TRBD1
size: NA
DNA: TGCGCCAGCAGCTTGGCAGGGGGCGAGGACACTGAAGCTTTCTTT
CDR3: CASSLAGGEDTEAFF

J: TRBJ2-2
length: 11
V: TRBV5-1
D: NA
size: NA
DNA: TGCGCCAGCAGGTTTACCGGGGAGCTGTTTTTT
CDR3: CASRFTGELFF

J: TRBJ2-7
length: 18
V: TRBV4-2
D: TRBD2
size: few
DNA: TGTGCCAGCAGCCCAGGACTAGCGGGGGTAGGCCCCCGGTACGAGCAGTACTTC
CDR3: CASSPGLAGVGPRYEQYF

J: TRBJ2-5
length: 15
V: TRBV5-4
D: TRBD2
size: NA
DNA: TGTGCCAGCAGCGAGGGACTAGCGGGGGAAGAGACCCAGTACTTC
CDR3: CASSEGLAGEETQYF

J: TRBJ1-5
length: 14
V: TRBV5-6
D: NA
size: NA
DNA: TGTGCCAGCAGCTTAAGTGGTAGCAATCAGCCCCAGCATTTT
CDR3: CASSLSGSNQPQHF

J: TRBJ2-2
length: 18
V: TRBV7-9
D: NA
size: NA
DNA: TGTGCCAGCAGGACCGGAGGCGATTCGGGGATGGGCACCGGGGAGCTGTTTTTT
CDR3: CASRTGGDSGMGTGELFF

J: TRBJ1-6
length: 16
V: TRBV5-1
D: TRBD1
size: many
DNA: TGCGCCAGCAGCCGGGGGACAGGGGCGATGGATTCACCCCTCCACTTT
CDR3: CASSRGTGAMDSPLHF

J: TRBJ2-5
length: 14
V: TRBV18
D: NA
size: few
DNA: TGTGCCAGCTCACCGCCGGGCATCCAAGAGACCCAGTACTTC
CDR3: CASSPPGIQETQYF

J: TRBJ2-2
length: 15
V: TRBV3-1
D: NA
size: few
DNA: TGTGCCAGCAGCCAAGCCGGGGCCCTCGCCGGGGAGCTGTTTTTT
CDR3: CASSQAGALAGELFF

J: TRBJ1-1
length: 16
V: TRBV29-1
D: TRBD1
size: NA
DNA: TGCAGCGTTGTCCCCCCCGCAGGACAGGGAGGCACTGAAGCTTTCTTT
CDR3: CSVVPPAGQGGTEAFF

J: TRBJ2-3
length: 14
V: TRBV7-2
D: NA
size: many
DNA: TGTGCCAGCAGCCCGGTTCGGGAGACAGATACGCAGTATTTT
CDR3: CASSPVRETDTQYF

J: TRBJ1-1
length: 15
V: TRBV12-3/TRBV12-4
D: TRBD1
size: NA
DNA: TGTGCCAGCAGCCCGCCCAGGGGGTCGAACACTGAAGCTTTCTTT
CDR3: CASSPPRGSNTEAFF

J: TRBJ2-2
length: 17
V: TRBV4-2
D: NA
size: NA
DNA: TGTGCCAGCAGCCAGCTTACTGGGACCTGGAACACCGGGGAGCTGTTTTTT
CDR3: CASSQLTGTWNTGELFF

J: TRBJ1-5
length: 13
V: TRBV12-3/TRBV12-4
D: NA
size: few
DNA: TGTGCCAGCACCCATGACAGAAGACAGCCCCAGCATTTT
CDR3: CASTHDRRQPQHF

J: TRBJ1-2
length: 12
V: TRBV19
D: NA
size: NA
DNA: TGTGCCAGTAGTAGGAAGCCTTATGGCTACACCTTC
CDR3: CASSRKPYGYTF

J: TRBJ2-6
length: 17
V: TRBV11-2
D: NA
size: few
DNA: TGTGCCAGCAGCTTAAGTAGCCTTCGCTCTGGGGCCAACGTCCTGACTTTC
CDR3: CASSLSSLRSGANVLTF

J: TRBJ2-1
length: 15
V: TRBV7-2
D: NA
size: many
DNA: TGTGCCAGCAGCATCGACAGCAGCTCCTACAATGAGCAGTTCTTC
CDR3: CASSIDSSSYNEQFF

J: TRBJ1-5
length: 15
V: TRBV15
D: NA
size: NA
DNA: TGTGCCACCAGCAGTAATCCAGGGGTGGCTCAGCCCCAGCATTTT
CDR3: CATSSNPGVAQPQHF

J: TRBJ2-5
length: 13
V: TRBV24-1
D: NA
size: few
DNA: TGTGCCACCAGTGATCTAGGAACAGAGACCCAGTACTTC
CDR3: CATSDLGTETQYF